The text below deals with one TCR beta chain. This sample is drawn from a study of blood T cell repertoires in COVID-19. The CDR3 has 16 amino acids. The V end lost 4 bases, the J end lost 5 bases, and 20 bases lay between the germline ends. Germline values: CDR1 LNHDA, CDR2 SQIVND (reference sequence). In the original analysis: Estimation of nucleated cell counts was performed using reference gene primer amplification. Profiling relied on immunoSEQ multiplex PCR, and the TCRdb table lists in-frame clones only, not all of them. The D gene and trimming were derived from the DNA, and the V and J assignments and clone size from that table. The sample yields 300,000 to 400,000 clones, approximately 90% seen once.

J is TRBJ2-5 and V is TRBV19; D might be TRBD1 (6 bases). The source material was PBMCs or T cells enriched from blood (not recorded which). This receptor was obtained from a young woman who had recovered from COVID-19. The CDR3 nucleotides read TGTGCCAGTAGTAAAGAAAGGACAGCCCCCGGGGAGACCCAGTACTTC. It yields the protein CASSKERTAPGETQYF.